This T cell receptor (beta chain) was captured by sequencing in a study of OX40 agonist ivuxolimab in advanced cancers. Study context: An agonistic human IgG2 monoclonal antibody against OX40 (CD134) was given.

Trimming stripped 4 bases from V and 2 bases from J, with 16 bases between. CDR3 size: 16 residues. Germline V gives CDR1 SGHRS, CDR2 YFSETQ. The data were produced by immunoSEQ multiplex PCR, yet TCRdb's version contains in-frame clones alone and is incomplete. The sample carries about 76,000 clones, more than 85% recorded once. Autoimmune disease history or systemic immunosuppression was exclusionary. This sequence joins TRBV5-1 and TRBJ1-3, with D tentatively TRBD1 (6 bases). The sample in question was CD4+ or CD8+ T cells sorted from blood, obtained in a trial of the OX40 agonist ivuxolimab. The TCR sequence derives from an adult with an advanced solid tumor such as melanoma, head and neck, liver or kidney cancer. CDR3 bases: TGCGCCAGCAGCCAAAGACAGGTCGGGACTGGAAACACCATATATTTT. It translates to CASSQRQVGTGNTIYF.